One and the same sample provided the 11 T cell receptor beta chains below, sequenced in a study of regulatory T cells in long-lasting Graves disease. With iRepertoire HTBI primers and Arm-PCR of CDR3 regions, TCR beta libraries were built. One entry per CDR3 protein, called by TCRdb with MiXCR from the multiplex PCR reads. The sample holds some 350,000 distinct CDR3 sequences; about 17% are singletons and the top ten take roughly 21%. This sample's time point: newly diagnosed GD, antithyroid drugs for less than 3 months. Making the TCR library involved RNA that had been extracted from PBMCs. This same sample was also taken into another study, of T cells in Graves' hyperthyroidism and ophthalmopathy.

Sequences were derived from peripheral blood mononuclear cells (PBMCs), sampled at new diagnosis, from a patient treated with antithyroid drugs. These receptor sequences come from a young woman with Graves disease.

This clonotype was recorded at least ten times. This chain links TRBV30 with TRBJ2-2; 7 positions agree with TRBD1. Germline values: CDR1 GTSNPN, CDR2 SVGIG (reference sequence). The CDR3 has 15 amino acids. V trimming: 2 bases; J trimming: 0 bases; junction bases outside the gene matches: 3. CDR3 amino acids: CAWSTGTANTGELFF. The CDR3 coding sequence is TGTGCCTGGAGTACCGGGACAGCGAACACCGGGGAGCTGTTTTTT.

This clonotype has ten or more counts. CDR3 in DNA: TGTGCCAGCAGGACAACTAGCGGGGGCTACAATGAGCAGTTCTTC. Its protein product is CASRTTSGGYNEQFF. The genes are TRBV6-1 and TRBJ2-1; 11 bases fit TRBD2. The CDR3 contains 15 residues. V was clipped by 6 bases and J by 3 bases; unmatched bases: 4. CDR1 is MNHNS and CDR2 is SASEGT in the germline V gene.

As to this clonotype: The junction shows a germline mismatch at one end, possibly a read error. The rearrangement joins TRBV6-1 to TRBJ2-1; 14 bases are a match to TRBD2. This CDR3 comprises 16 residues. The germline V gene has CDR1 MNHNS and CDR2 SASEGT. This CDR3 reads CASSPRLAGGVNEQSF. The CDR3 bases are TGTGCCAGCAGTCCACGACTAGCGGGAGGGGTGAATGAGCAGTCCTTC.

This clonotype has a count of ten or more. The chain links TRBV20-1 to TRBJ2-3; tentatively, D is TRBD2 (6 bases). Germline V lookup: CDR1 DFQATT, CDR2 SNEGSKA (reference sequence). The CDR3 spans 14 residues. Trimming left V 0 bases short and J 2 bases short, with 9 bases between. CDR3 in DNA: TGCAGTGCTAGAGAGTCGGGAGCCACAGATACGCAGTATTTT. It yields the protein CSARESGATDTQYF.

Ten or more counts support this clonotype. V usage is TRBV5-1 and J usage is TRBJ2-1; 15 bases line up with TRBD2. This CDR3 spans 16 amino acids. In germline, CDR1 is SGHRS, CDR2 YFSETQ. V lost 4 bases to trimming and J lost 6 bases; unmatched junction nucleotides: 5. CDR3 DNA: TGCGCCAGCAGCCTATGGACTAGCGGGGGGGTCAATGAGCAGTTCTTC. This codes for CASSLWTSGGVNEQFF.

The chain is built from TRBV12-3 or TRBV12-4 and TRBJ1-5; D is ambiguous. V dropped 4 bases and J dropped 0 bases, with 13 bases sitting between them. The CDR3 length is 16 residues. The CDR3 nucleotides read TGTGCCAGCAGTTGGTCCGGGAGGGCTAGCAATCAGCCCCAGCATTTT. This gives the protein CASSWSGRASNQPQHF.

A remark on this clonotype: A much larger clone sits a single nucleotide away, making a read error possible. This CDR3 is missing its conserved last phenylalanine or tryptophan, likely due to a read error. The rearrangement links TRBV12-3 or TRBV12-4 to TRBJ2-7; D is possibly TRBD1 or TRBD2 (5 bases each). Trimming removed 2 bases from V and 3 bases from J, with 11 bases in between. The CDR3 loop spans 14 amino acids. As DNA, the CDR3 is TGTGCCAGCAGTTTATCGGGACCGAGCTACGAGCAGTACCTC. This translates into CASSLSGPSYEQYL.

V and J are TRBV11-2 and TRBJ1-3; D is undetermined. With 5 bases removed from V and 4 bases from J, the gap between germline ends came to 15 bases. The CDR3 runs 15 residues. Germline CDR1 SGHAT, CDR2 FQNNGV. The CDR3 here is CASSDRGFPGNTIYF. The CDR3 DNA sequence: TGTGCCAGCAGCGACCGAGGGTTCCCCGGAAACACCATATATTTT.

In this sample, this clonotype turned up many times. The rearrangement uses TRBV7-3 and TRBJ1-3; D gene unclear. CDR3 length: 16 amino acids. Trimming left V 3 bases short and J 3 bases short, with 15 bases between. From germline, CDR1 is SGHTA and CDR2 FQGTGA. The CDR3 DNA follows: TGTGCCAGCAGCTTCAGTAGGGATTTTTTTGGAAACACCATATATTTT. Residues: CASSFSRDFFGNTIYF.

This clonotype was counted ten times or more. The chain combines TRBV28 with TRBJ2-7, with 10 bases aligning to TRBD1. CDR1 and CDR2 (germline): MDHEN, SYDVKM. J gave up 2 bases and V 5 bases, and 9 bases lay outside the gene matches. The CDR3 runs to 16 residues. This CDR3 is CASSPPGTGVPYEQYF. The CDR3 DNA follows: TGTGCCAGCAGTCCGCCCGGGACAGGGGTTCCCTACGAGCAGTACTTC.

This clonotype was seen many times. The gene calls are TRBV28 and TRBJ1-2, with 7 bases identical to TRBD1. The CDR3 is made up of 11 amino acids. Per germline, CDR1 MDHEN and CDR2 SYDVKM. V lost 5 bases and J lost 7; bases outside the gene matches: 1. CDR3 DNA: TGTGCCAGCAGTGGGGACAGTGGCTACACCTTC. Its translation: CASSGDSGYTF.